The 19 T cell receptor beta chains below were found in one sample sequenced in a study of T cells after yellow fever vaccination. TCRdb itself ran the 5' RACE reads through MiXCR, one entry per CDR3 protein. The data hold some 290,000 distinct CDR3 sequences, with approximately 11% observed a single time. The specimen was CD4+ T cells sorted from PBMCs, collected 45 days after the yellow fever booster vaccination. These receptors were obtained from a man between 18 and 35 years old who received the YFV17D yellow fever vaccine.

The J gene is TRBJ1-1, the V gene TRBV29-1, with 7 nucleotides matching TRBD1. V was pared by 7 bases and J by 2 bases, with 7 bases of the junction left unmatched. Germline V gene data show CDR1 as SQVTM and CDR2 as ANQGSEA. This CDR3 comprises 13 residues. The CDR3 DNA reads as TGCAGCGCCGTGGGACAGCAAAACACTGAAGCTTTCTTT. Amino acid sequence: CSAVGQQNTEAFF.

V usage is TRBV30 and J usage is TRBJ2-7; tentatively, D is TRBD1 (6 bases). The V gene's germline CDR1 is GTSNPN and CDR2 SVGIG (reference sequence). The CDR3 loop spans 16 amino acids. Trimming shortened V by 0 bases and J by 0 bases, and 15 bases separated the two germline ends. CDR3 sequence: CAWSVLGDTRSYEQYF. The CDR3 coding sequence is TGTGCCTGGAGTGTACTCGGGGACACACGCTCCTACGAGCAGTACTTC.

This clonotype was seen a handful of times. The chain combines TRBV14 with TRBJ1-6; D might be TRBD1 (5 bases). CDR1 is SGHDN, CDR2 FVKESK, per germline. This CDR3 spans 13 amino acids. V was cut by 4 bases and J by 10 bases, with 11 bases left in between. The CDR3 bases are TGTGCCAGCAGCCCAGGGTTGTTGTCACCCCTCCACTTT. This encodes CASSPGLLSPLHF.

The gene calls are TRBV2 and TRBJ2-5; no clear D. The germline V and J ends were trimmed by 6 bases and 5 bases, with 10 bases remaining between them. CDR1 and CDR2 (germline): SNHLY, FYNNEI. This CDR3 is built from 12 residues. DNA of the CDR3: TGTGCCAGCAGACCGGTGGTTGAGACCCAGTACTTC. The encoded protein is CASRPVVETQYF.

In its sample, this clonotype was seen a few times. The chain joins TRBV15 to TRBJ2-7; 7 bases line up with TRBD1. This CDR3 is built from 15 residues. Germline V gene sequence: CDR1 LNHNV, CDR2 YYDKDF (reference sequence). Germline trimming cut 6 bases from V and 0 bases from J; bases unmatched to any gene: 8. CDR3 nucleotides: TGTGCCACCAGGCCGGACAGGCAGAGCTCCTACGAGCAGTACGTC. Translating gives CATRPDRQSSYEQYV.

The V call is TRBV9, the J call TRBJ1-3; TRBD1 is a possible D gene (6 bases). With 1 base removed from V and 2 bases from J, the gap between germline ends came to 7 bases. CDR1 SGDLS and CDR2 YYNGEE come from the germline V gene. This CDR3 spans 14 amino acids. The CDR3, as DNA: TGTGCCAGCAGCGTAAGGGGGGCTGGAAACACCATATATTTT. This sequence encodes CASSVRGAGNTIYF.

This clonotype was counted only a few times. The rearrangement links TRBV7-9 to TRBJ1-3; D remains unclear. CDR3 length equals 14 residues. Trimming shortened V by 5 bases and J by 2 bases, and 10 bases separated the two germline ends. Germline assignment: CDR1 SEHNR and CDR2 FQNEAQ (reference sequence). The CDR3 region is CASSDRHPGNTIYF. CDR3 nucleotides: TGTGCCAGCAGCGATAGGCATCCTGGAAACACCATATATTTT.

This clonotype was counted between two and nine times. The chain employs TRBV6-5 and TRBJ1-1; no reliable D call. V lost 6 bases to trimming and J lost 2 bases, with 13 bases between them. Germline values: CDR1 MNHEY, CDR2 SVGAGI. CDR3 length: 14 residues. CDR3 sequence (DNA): TGTGCCAGCAGCGGGAGGTTTCGTAACACTGAAGCTTTCTTT. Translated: CASSGRFRNTEAFF.

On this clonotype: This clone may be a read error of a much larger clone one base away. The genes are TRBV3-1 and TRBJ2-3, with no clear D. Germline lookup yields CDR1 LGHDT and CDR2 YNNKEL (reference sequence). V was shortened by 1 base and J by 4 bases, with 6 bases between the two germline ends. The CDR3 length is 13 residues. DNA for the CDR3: TGTGCCAGCAGCCAAGCCCCCCCAGATACGCAGTATTTT. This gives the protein CASSQAPPDTQYF.

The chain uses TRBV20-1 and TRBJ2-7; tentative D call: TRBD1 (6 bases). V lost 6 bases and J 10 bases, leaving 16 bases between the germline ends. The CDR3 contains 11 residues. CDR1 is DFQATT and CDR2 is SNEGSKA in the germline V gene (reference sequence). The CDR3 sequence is CSAPKGDKQYF. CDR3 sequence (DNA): TGCAGTGCCCCTAAGGGGGACAAACAGTACTTC.

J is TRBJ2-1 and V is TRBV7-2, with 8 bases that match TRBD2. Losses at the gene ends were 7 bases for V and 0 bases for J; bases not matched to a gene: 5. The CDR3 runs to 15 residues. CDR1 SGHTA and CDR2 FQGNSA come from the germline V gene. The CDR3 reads CASIAGTSSYNEQFF. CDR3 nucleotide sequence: TGTGCCAGCATCGCCGGGACTAGCTCCTACAATGAGCAGTTCTTC.

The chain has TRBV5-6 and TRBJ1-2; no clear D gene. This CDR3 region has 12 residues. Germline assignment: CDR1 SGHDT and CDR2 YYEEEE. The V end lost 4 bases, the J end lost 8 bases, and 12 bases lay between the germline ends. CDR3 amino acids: CASSPGVEGYTF. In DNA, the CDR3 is TGTGCCAGCAGCCCCGGAGTCGAGGGCTACACCTTC. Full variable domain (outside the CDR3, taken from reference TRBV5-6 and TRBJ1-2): DAGVTQSPTHLIKTRGQQVTLRCSPKSGHDTVSWYQQALGQGPQFIFQYYEEEERQRGNFPDRFSGHQFPNYSSELNVNALLLGDSALYLCASSPGVEGYTFGSGTRLTVV.

CDR3: CASSIRGVGNEQFF. DNA of the CDR3: TGTGCCAGCAGCATTAGGGGTGTTGGCAATGAGCAGTTCTTC. The rearrangement joins TRBV4-2 to TRBJ2-1, with D perhaps TRBD1 (5 bases). This CDR3 spans 14 amino acids. V gave up 5 bases and J gave up 6 bases, with 14 bases separating them. Germline V CDR1 and CDR2: LGHNA, YNFKEQ.

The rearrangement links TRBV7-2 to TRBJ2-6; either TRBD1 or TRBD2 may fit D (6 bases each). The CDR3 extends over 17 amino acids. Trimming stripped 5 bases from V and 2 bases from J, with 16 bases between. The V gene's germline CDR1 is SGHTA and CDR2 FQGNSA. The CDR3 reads CASSTPPGATGANVLTF. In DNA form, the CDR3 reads TGTGCCAGCAGCACGCCCCCGGGGGCGACTGGGGCCAACGTCCTGACTTTC.

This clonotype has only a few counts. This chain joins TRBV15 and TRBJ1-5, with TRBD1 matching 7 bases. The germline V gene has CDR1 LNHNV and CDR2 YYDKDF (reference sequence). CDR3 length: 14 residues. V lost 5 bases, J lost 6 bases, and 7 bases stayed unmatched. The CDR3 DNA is TGTGCCACCAGCCGGCCGGGACAGAGTCAGCCCCAGCATTTT. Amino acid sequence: CATSRPGQSQPQHF.

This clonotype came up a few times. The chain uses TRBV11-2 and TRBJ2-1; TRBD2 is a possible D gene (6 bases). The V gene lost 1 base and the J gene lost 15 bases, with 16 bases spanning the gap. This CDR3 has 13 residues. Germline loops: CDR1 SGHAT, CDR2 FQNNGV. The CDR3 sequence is CASSLAGEGLAFF. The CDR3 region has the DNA TGTGCCAGCAGCTTAGCGGGAGAGGGGCTTGCGTTCTTC.

The CDR3 loop reads CATSDRAGGPKETQYF. CDR3 in DNA: TGTGCCACCAGTGATCGTGCGGGGGGCCCGAAAGAGACCCAGTACTTC. The genes are TRBV24-1 and TRBJ2-5, with 8 bases that match TRBD2. This CDR3 comprises 16 residues. Unmatched junction bases numbered 8, after V lost 3 bases and J lost 3 bases. Germline assignment: CDR1 KGHDR and CDR2 SFDVKD.

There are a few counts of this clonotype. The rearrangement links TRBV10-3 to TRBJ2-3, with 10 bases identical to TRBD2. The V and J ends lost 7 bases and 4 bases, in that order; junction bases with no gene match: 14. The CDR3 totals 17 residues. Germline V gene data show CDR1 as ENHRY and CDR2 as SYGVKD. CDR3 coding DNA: TGTGCCATCACTCTCAACCCTCCTAGCGGGGGTGCAGATACGCAGTATTTT. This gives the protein CAITLNPPSGGADTQYF.

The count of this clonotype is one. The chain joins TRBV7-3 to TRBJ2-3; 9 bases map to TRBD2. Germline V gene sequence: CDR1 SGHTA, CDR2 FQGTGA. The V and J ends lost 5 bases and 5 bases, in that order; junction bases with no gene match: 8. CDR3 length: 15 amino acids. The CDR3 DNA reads TGTGCCAGCAGCCCGCGGGGGGGCCGTCAAGATACGCAGTATTTT. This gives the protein CASSPRGGRQDTQYF.